The 3 T cell receptor beta chains reported below all come from one sample, sequenced in a study of response to subunit inactivated influenza vaccine. MiXCR was run by TCRdb on the RT-PCR reads, yielding one entry per CDR3 protein. The repertoire holds roughly 780,000 distinct CDR3 sequences, with under 20% as singletons. The material was PBMCs from blood, obtained 5 to 6 days after vaccination. The receptor source for this set is a man aged 50 or older who received an inactivated influenza vaccine.

The chain uses TRBV29-1 and TRBJ2-5, with D perhaps matching TRBD1 or TRBD2 (5 bases each). This CDR3 comprises 13 residues. The V and J ends lost 2 bases and 1 base respectively, with 8 bases between them. The germline V gene has CDR1 SQVTM and CDR2 ANQGSEA. The CDR3 spells CSVEFGGQETQYF. For the CDR3, the DNA is TGCAGCGTTGAATTTGGGGGCCAAGAGACCCAGTACTTC. The variable domain in full, with the rest retrieved from reference TRBV29-1 and TRBJ2-5, is SAVISQKPSRDICQRGTSLTIQCQVDSQVTMMFWYRQQPGQSLTLIATANQGSEATYESGFVIDKFPISRPNLTFSTLTVSNMSPEDSSIYLCSVEFGGQETQYFGPGTRLLVL.

The chain is built from TRBV12-3 or TRBV12-4 and TRBJ1-1; D might be TRBD1 (5 bases). Trimming stripped 2 bases from V and 1 base from J, with 14 bases between. The CDR3 length is 16 residues. The CDR3 DNA sequence: TGTGCCAGCAGTTTATCTCCCGGACAAACGAACACTGAAGCTTTCTTT. Protein: CASSLSPGQTNTEAFF.

The gene calls are TRBV4-1 and TRBJ2-1; 10 bases align to TRBD2. This CDR3 is 17 amino acids long. CDR1 is MGHRA, CDR2 YSYEKL, per germline. The V gene end was trimmed by 2 bases and the J gene end by 6 bases; junction bases not matched to a gene: 10. This CDR3 reads CASSQLDLIAGGNEQFF. The CDR3 DNA reads as TGCGCCAGCAGCCAACTGGACTTGATAGCGGGAGGCAATGAGCAGTTCTTC.